These T cell receptor beta chains were read from a single sample in a study of T-cell memory formation after mild COVID-19. MiXCR was run by TCRdb on the 5' RACE reads, yielding one entry per CDR3 protein. Among about 500,000 distinct CDR3 sequences listed, 20% were seen once. Sequencing used PBMCs or a T cell subset sorted from them (not recorded which). The receptors were sampled from an adult woman who had mild COVID-19 (a few samples of this study predate the infection). Cell type and time point are not known. Each CDR3 is given with its conserved first and last residue. The D gene is left open where the match is weak. Some rows mark clone size as missing; the rest say once, few, many or name a class of expanded clone.

D: TRBD1; V: TRBV12-3/TRBV12-4; J: TRBJ1-1; size: .; CDR3: CASSQSNRGPALF; DNA: TGTGCCAGCAGCCAATCGAACAGGGGGCCAGCTTTATTT
D: TRBD1; V: TRBV12-3/TRBV12-4; J: TRBJ2-1; size: few; CDR3: CASSTGQGNYNEQFF; DNA: TGTGCCAGCAGTACGGGACAGGGAAACTACAATGAGCAGTTCTTC
D: TRBD2; V: TRBV19; J: TRBJ2-7; size: .; CDR3: CASSTGTSGNSRPYEQYF; DNA: TGTGCCAGTAGTACCGGGACTAGCGGGAATTCCCGACCCTACGAGCAGTACTTC
D: TRBD2; V: TRBV6-2/TRBV6-3; J: TRBJ2-7; size: .; CDR3: CASSPGIAGTYEQYF; DNA: TGTGCCAGCTCACCCGGCATAGCGGGGACCTACGAGCAGTACTTC
D: .; V: TRBV15; J: TRBJ2-7; size: few; CDR3: CATSRAYYEQYF; DNA: TGTGCCACCAGCAGAGCATACTACGAGCAGTACTTC
D: .; V: TRBV24-1; J: TRBJ2-1; size: few; CDR3: CATSDLLNEQFF; DNA: TGTGCCACCAGTGATTTGCTGAATGAGCAGTTCTTC
D: .; V: TRBV6-2/TRBV6-3; J: TRBJ1-1; size: .; CDR3: CASKKLGRNTEAFF; DNA: TGTGCCAGCAAGAAGCTGGGTCGGAACACTGAAGCTTTCTTT
D: .; V: TRBV18; J: TRBJ2-3; size: .; CDR3: CASSSNRETQYF; DNA: TGTGCCAGCTCATCCAACAGGGAGACGCAGTATTTT
D: TRBD1; V: TRBV6-5; J: TRBJ2-7; size: .; CDR3: CASSYHQSLDRENEQYF; DNA: TGTGCCAGCAGTTACCACCAATCACTCGACAGGGAAAACGAGCAGTACTTC
D: .; V: TRBV7-6; J: TRBJ2-1; size: few; CDR3: CASSQHSGAEQFF; DNA: TGTGCCAGCAGCCAGCATTCCGGGGCTGAGCAGTTCTTC
D: .; V: TRBV11-2; J: TRBJ1-1; size: many; CDR3: CASSLDRPNTEAFF; DNA: TGTGCCAGCAGCTTAGACAGGCCGAACACTGAAGCTTTCTTT
D: TRBD2; V: TRBV6-5; J: TRBJ2-1; size: .; CDR3: CASTGLAAAHNEQFF; DNA: TGTGCCAGCACAGGACTAGCGGCTGCTCACAATGAGCAGTTCTTC
D: TRBD1; V: TRBV15; J: TRBJ1-1; size: few; CDR3: CATSRDRQGNTEAFF; DNA: TGTGCCACCAGCAGGGACCGACAGGGGAACACTGAAGCTTTCTTT
D: .; V: TRBV7-8; J: TRBJ2-2; size: few; CDR3: CASSLRYTGELFF; DNA: TGTGCCAGCAGCTTACGATACACCGGGGAGCTGTTTTTT
D: .; V: TRBV20-1; J: TRBJ2-1; size: .; CDR3: CSAPFWTTSNEQFF; DNA: TGCAGTGCTCCATTTTGGACCACGTCCAATGAGCAGTTCTTC
D: .; V: TRBV7-8; J: TRBJ1-1; size: few; CDR3: CASSIDTEAFF; DNA: TGTGCCAGCAGCATAGACACTGAAGCTTTCTTT
D: TRBD1; V: TRBV12-3/TRBV12-4; J: TRBJ1-5; size: .; CDR3: CASSFGQGLNQPQHF; DNA: TGTGCCAGCAGTTTTGGACAGGGCCTCAATCAGCCCCAGCATTTT
D: .; V: TRBV20-1; J: TRBJ2-1; size: .; CDR3: CSARTSAKGEQFF; DNA: TGCAGTGCTAGGACCTCCGCGAAGGGTGAGCAGTTCTTC
D: .; V: TRBV7-9; J: TRBJ1-1; size: .; CDR3: CASLPAQGSGAFF; DNA: TGTGCCAGCCTCCCAGCACAGGGCTCGGGAGCTTTCTTT
D: TRBD2; V: TRBV4-1; J: TRBJ2-4; size: .; CDR3: CASSPGLAGGLAKNIQYF; DNA: TGCGCCAGCAGCCCTGGACTAGCGGGGGGGCTAGCCAAAAACATTCAGTACTTC
D: .; V: TRBV6-6; J: TRBJ2-3; size: .; CDR3: CASSPGWGADTQYF; DNA: TGTGCCAGCAGCCCCGGTTGGGGGGCAGATACGCAGTATTTT
D: .; V: TRBV11-3; J: TRBJ2-3; size: .; CDR3: CASTLFSDTSTDTQYF; DNA: TGTGCCAGCACCCTTTTCAGTGATACTAGCACAGATACGCAGTATTTT
D: .; V: TRBV15; J: TRBJ2-5; size: .; CDR3: CATSRESGVPQETQYF; DNA: TGTGCCACCAGCAGAGAGTCGGGGGTACCCCAAGAGACCCAGTACTTC
D: .; V: TRBV7-3; J: TRBJ2-5; size: many; CDR3: CASSPDPYSKETQYF; DNA: TGTGCCAGCAGCCCGGACCCGTACAGTAAAGAGACCCAGTACTTC
D: TRBD1; V: TRBV4-2; J: TRBJ2-7; size: .; CDR3: CASSQTGTGIFEQYF; DNA: TGTGCCAGCAGCCAGACCGGGACAGGAATATTCGAGCAGTACTTC
D: .; V: TRBV7-2; J: TRBJ2-1; size: .; CDR3: CASSFNGEQFF; DNA: TGTGCCAGCAGCTTTAATGGTGAGCAGTTCTTC
D: .; V: TRBV20-1; J: TRBJ1-5; size: .; CDR3: CSARVRPGSNQPQHF; DNA: TGCAGTGCTAGAGTTCGGCCAGGGAGCAATCAGCCCCAGCATTTT
D: .; V: TRBV29-1; J: TRBJ2-7; size: many; CDR3: CSVCRGDEQYF; DNA: TGCAGCGTTTGCCGTGGGGACGAGCAGTACTTC
D: TRBD1; V: TRBV12-3/TRBV12-4; J: TRBJ1-2; size: .; CDR3: CASSETGTSSGYTF; DNA: TGTGCCAGCAGTGAGACAGGGACCTCCTCAGGCTACACCTTC
D: .; V: TRBV5-6; J: TRBJ2-7; size: few; CDR3: CASSFDSISYEQYF; DNA: TGTGCCAGCAGCTTTGACTCCATCTCCTACGAGCAGTACTTC
D: .; V: TRBV28; J: TRBJ2-1; size: few; CDR3: CASSGLRAIYNEQFF; DNA: TGTGCCAGCAGTGGACTCAGGGCGATCTACAATGAGCAGTTCTTC
D: .; V: TRBV4-1; J: TRBJ2-1; size: few; CDR3: CASSQDGYNEQFF; DNA: TGCGCCAGCAGCCAAGATGGGTACAATGAGCAGTTCTTC
D: TRBD1; V: TRBV7-6; J: TRBJ1-3; size: few; CDR3: CASSQGRGLGNTIYF; DNA: TGTGCCAGCAGCCAGGGAAGGGGGCTTGGAAACACCATATATTTT
D: .; V: TRBV19; J: TRBJ1-1; size: .; CDR3: CASGVGYTEAFF; DNA: TGTGCCAGTGGAGTGGGGTACACTGAAGCTTTCTTT
D: TRBD1; V: TRBV24-1; J: TRBJ1-3; size: .; CDR3: CATSDSTGERDTIYF; DNA: TGTGCCACCAGTGATTCGACAGGGGAAAGGGACACCATATATTTT
D: TRBD2; V: TRBV7-8; J: TRBJ2-7; size: few; CDR3: CASSLARTSGYEQYF; DNA: TGTGCCAGCAGCTTAGCGCGGACTAGCGGTTACGAGCAGTACTTC
D: TRBD1; V: TRBV12-3/TRBV12-4; J: TRBJ2-1; size: few; CDR3: CATGTGYNEQFF; DNA: TGTGCCACCGGGACAGGCTACAATGAGCAGTTCTTC
D: .; V: TRBV11-2; J: TRBJ2-5; size: .; CDR3: CASSSRGWPQETQYF; DNA: TGTGCCAGCAGCTCACGTGGGTGGCCGCAAGAGACCCAGTACTTC
D: .; V: TRBV5-4; J: TRBJ2-2; size: .; CDR3: CASSPVRGAPGELFF; DNA: TGTGCCAGCAGCCCTGTCCGGGGGGCGCCCGGGGAGCTGTTTTTT
D: .; V: TRBV6-2/TRBV6-3; J: TRBJ2-3; size: .; CDR3: CASLGLDGSNTQYF; DNA: TGTGCCAGCTTAGGACTGGATGGCTCAAATACGCAGTATTTT
D: .; V: TRBV12-3/TRBV12-4; J: TRBJ2-5; size: .; CDR3: CASSFWSGKETQYF; DNA: TGTGCCAGCAGTTTTTGGTCGGGTAAAGAGACCCAGTACTTC
D: TRBD2; V: TRBV4-2; J: TRBJ2-7; size: many; CDR3: CASSQGLAGSYEQYF; DNA: TGTGCCAGCAGCCAAGGATTAGCGGGATCCTACGAGCAGTACTTC
D: TRBD2; V: TRBV7-2; J: TRBJ2-3; size: few; CDR3: CASRLRLAGGVPDTQYF; DNA: TGTGCCAGCAGACTCCGACTAGCGGGAGGAGTTCCAGATACGCAGTATTTT
D: TRBD2; V: TRBV4-1; J: TRBJ2-5; size: .; CDR3: CASSPTSGGLTRETQYF; DNA: TGCGCCAGCAGCCCGACTAGCGGGGGGCTAACGAGGGAGACCCAGTACTTC
D: TRBD1; V: TRBV6-1; J: TRBJ2-7; size: .; CDR3: CASRGQGNNEQYF; DNA: TGTGCCAGCAGGGGACAGGGAAACAACGAGCAGTACTTC
D: TRBD2; V: TRBV4-3; J: TRBJ2-5; size: .; CDR3: CASSQEAARTSGRQETQYF; DNA: TGCGCCAGCAGCCAAGAAGCCGCCCGGACTAGCGGACGACAAGAGACCCAGTACTTC
D: TRBD1; V: TRBV4-1; J: TRBJ1-2; size: few; CDR3: CASSPTPGTGTF; DNA: TGCGCCAGCAGCCCTACCCCCGGGACAGGGACCTTC
D: TRBD1; V: TRBV23-1; J: TRBJ2-1; size: .; CDR3: CASGGKLGPGQGDYNEQFF; DNA: TGCGCCAGCGGAGGGAAATTAGGGCCGGGACAGGGCGACTACAATGAGCAGTTCTTC
D: .; V: TRBV5-1; J: TRBJ2-2; size: many; CDR3: CASSFSGGELFF; DNA: TGCGCCAGCAGCTTCTCGGGCGGGGAGCTGTTTTTT
D: TRBD2; V: TRBV6-5; J: TRBJ2-5; size: few; CDR3: CASSPLAGEGETQYF; DNA: TGTGCCAGCAGTCCCCTAGCGGGGGAGGGAGAGACCCAGTACTTC
D: .; V: TRBV5-5; J: TRBJ2-2; size: .; CDR3: CASSLWVLQNTGELFF; DNA: TGTGCCAGCAGCTTGTGGGTCTTACAGAACACCGGGGAGCTGTTTTTT
D: .; V: TRBV11-3; J: TRBJ2-5; size: .; CDR3: CASSDPKGPRRETQYF; DNA: TGTGCCAGCAGCGACCCCAAGGGCCCGAGGCGAGAGACCCAGTACTTC
D: .; V: TRBV6-2/TRBV6-3; J: TRBJ2-3; size: .; CDR3: CASSRTPRTAGRGKDTDTQYF; DNA: TGTGCCAGCAGTCGAACCCCCCGAACGGCTGGCCGAGGGAAGGACACAGATACGCAGTATTTT
D: TRBD2; V: TRBV7-2; J: TRBJ2-7; size: few; CDR3: CASSLFASGINEQYF; DNA: TGTGCCAGCAGCTTATTCGCTAGCGGGATTAACGAGCAGTACTTC
D: TRBD1; V: TRBV24-1; J: TRBJ2-1; size: few; CDR3: CATSDDTGVASYNEQFF; DNA: TGTGCCACCAGTGATGATACAGGGGTCGCCTCCTACAATGAGCAGTTCTTC
D: TRBD1; V: TRBV11-2; J: TRBJ2-2; size: .; CDR3: CASSLNRGTGELFF; DNA: TGTGCCAGCAGCTTGAACAGGGGGACCGGGGAGCTGTTTTTT
D: TRBD2; V: TRBV3-1; J: TRBJ2-1; size: few; CDR3: CASSPGAGYNEQLF; DNA: TGTGCCAGCAGCCCGGGAGCGGGGTACAATGAGCAGCTCTTC
D: .; V: TRBV5-1; J: TRBJ2-7; size: .; CDR3: CASSTEGSGSSYEQYF; DNA: TGCGCCAGCAGCACCGAGGGTAGCGGCAGCTCCTACGAGCAGTACTTC
D: .; V: TRBV27; J: TRBJ2-7; size: few; CDR3: CASSLSWQASSYEQYF; DNA: TGTGCCAGCAGTTTATCGTGGCAGGCGAGCTCCTACGAGCAGTACTTC
D: TRBD2; V: TRBV18; J: TRBJ2-7; size: few; CDR3: CASSPPLGGGTYEQYF; DNA: TGTGCCAGCTCACCACCGCTCGGCGGGGGGACTTACGAGCAGTACTTC